Each of the 22 T cell receptor beta chains below was sequenced from the same sample in a study of blood T cell repertoires in COVID-19. Generated by immunoSEQ multiplex PCR, the TCRdb table keeps only in-frame clones and is missing some. The sample carries some 290,000 clones, about 90% recorded once. Sequencing was done on a sample of peripheral blood. All receptors derive from a woman aged 25 to 45 with COVID-19, enrolled during active disease.

The gene calls are TRBV11-2 and TRBJ2-3, with D perhaps matching TRBD2 (5 bases). V was trimmed by 5 bases and J by 2 bases, leaving 8 bases between them. Germline V gives CDR1 SGHAT, CDR2 FQNNGV. The CDR3 extends over 13 amino acids. The CDR3 loop is CASSRGNTDTQYF. The DNA of the CDR3 is TGTGCCAGCAGCAGAGGGAACACAGATACGCAGTATTTT.

The rearrangement uses TRBV19 and TRBJ2-7; 9 bases line up with TRBD1. Trimming took 6 bases from V and 1 from J; bases not matched to a gene: 10. The CDR3 extends over 16 amino acids. Germline-derived CDR1 and CDR2 are LNHDA and SQIVND (reference sequence). CDR3 protein: CASSSSGTGFSYEQYF. DNA of the CDR3: TGTGCCAGTAGCTCCTCCGGGACAGGGTTTTCCTACGAGCAGTACTTC.

This sequence joins TRBV7-9 and TRBJ1-1; possibly TRBD1 for D (5 bases). V shed 1 base and J shed 0 bases, with 15 bases lying between them. Germline CDR1 is SEHNR and CDR2 is FQNEAQ (reference sequence). The CDR3 runs 17 residues. The CDR3 region is CASSLGGSGLMNTEAFF. The CDR3 bases are TGTGCCAGCAGCTTAGGAGGTTCAGGGCTCATGAACACTGAAGCTTTCTTT.

The V call is TRBV5-4, the J call TRBJ2-7; D might be TRBD2 (5 bases). The V end was cut by 3 bases, the J end by 1 base, with 11 bases between. Germline lookup yields CDR1 SGHNT and CDR2 YYREEE (reference sequence). The CDR3 length is 14 residues. CDR3 amino acids: CASSWGDTSYEQYF. DNA for the CDR3: TGTGCCAGCAGCTGGGGAGACACTTCCTACGAGCAGTACTTC.

The chain uses TRBV19 and TRBJ2-1, with TRBD1 as a possible D gene (5 bases). CDR3 length: 15 residues. The germline gives CDR1 LNHDA, CDR2 SQIVND (reference sequence). The V and J ends lost 5 bases and 5 bases respectively, with 16 bases between them. The CDR3 loop is CASSPSKGLHNEQFF. The CDR3 DNA reads TGTGCCAGTAGTCCCTCAAAGGGGCTACACAATGAGCAGTTCTTC.

The gene calls are TRBV6-6 and TRBJ1-4; TRBD1 matches at 9 bases. The CDR3 totals 17 residues. The J segment lost 8 bases and the V segment lost 5 bases, leaving 15 bases of the junction unmatched. Germline CDR1 and CDR2: MNHNY and SVGAGI (reference sequence). Here the CDR3 DNA reads TGTGCCAGCAGTCAGTATATGGGACAGGGTCTGAAAGAAAAACTGTTTTTT. It yields the protein CASSQYMGQGLKEKLFF.

This chain connects TRBV29-1 to TRBJ2-1, with D perhaps TRBD2 (6 bases). This CDR3 comprises 14 residues. Trimming left V 3 bases short and J 7 bases short, with 16 bases between. The V gene's germline CDR1 is SQVTM and CDR2 ANQGSEA. The CDR3 DNA reads TGCAGCGTTGATCCTCCCTTTCGGGGGAATGAGCAGTTCTTC. Amino acid sequence: CSVDPPFRGNEQFF.

The rearrangement links TRBV15 to TRBJ1-4, with D perhaps matching TRBD1 (6 bases). Trimming took 3 bases from V and 0 from J, leaving 14 bases between them. CDR3 length: 17 amino acids. CDR1 and CDR2 from the germline V gene are LNHNV and YYDKDF (reference sequence). CDR3 loop: CATSSGQTHPTNEKLFF. Here the CDR3 DNA reads TGTGCCACCAGCAGTGGACAGACACACCCAACTAATGAAAAACTGTTTTTT.

The V call is TRBV4-2, the J call TRBJ1-2; 9 bases align to TRBD1. Trimming removed 1 base from V and 8 bases from J; junction bases left unmatched: 14. Germline loops: CDR1 LGHNA, CDR2 YNFKEQ. The CDR3 spans 17 residues. DNA of the CDR3: TGTGCCAGCAGCCAAGGAATGGTCACAGGGGGCACCTACGGCTACACCTTC. It specifies CASSQGMVTGGTYGYTF.

The J gene is TRBJ2-7, the V gene TRBV14, with TRBD2 matching over 12 bases. Trimming at V came to 1 base and at J to 0 bases, leaving 10 bases not matched to a gene. In germline, CDR1 is SGHDN, CDR2 FVKESK. This CDR3 spans 19 amino acids. CDR3 in amino acids: CASSQGGRTSGISSYEQYF. Written as DNA, the CDR3 is TGTGCCAGCAGCCAAGGAGGGAGGACTAGCGGGATAAGCTCCTACGAGCAGTACTTC.

The chain combines TRBV5-1 with TRBJ1-3; possible D gene TRBD1, 5 bases. Trimming took 0 bases from V and 7 from J, leaving 14 bases between them. The length of the CDR3 is 15 residues. Germline V gives CDR1 SGHRS, CDR2 YFSETQ. The DNA for the CDR3 is TGCGCCAGCAGCTTGGGATCAGGGTTTCAGAACACCATATATTTT. The encoded protein is CASSLGSGFQNTIYF. The full variable domain, rest sourced from reference TRBV5-1 and TRBJ1-3, is KAGVTQTPRYLIKTRGQQVTLSCSPISGHRSVSWYQQTPGQGLQFLFEYFSETQRNKGNFPGRFSGRQFSNSRSEMNVSTLELGDSALYLCASSLGSGFQNTIYFGEGSWLTVV.

The V and J genes are TRBV30 and TRBJ1-1; unclear D gene. From germline, CDR1 is GTSNPN and CDR2 SVGIG (reference sequence). V dropped 1 base and J dropped 5 bases, with 11 bases sitting between them. The CDR3 consists of 13 residues. In nucleotides, the CDR3 is TGTGCCTGGAGTGACGGGTCCAGAACTGAAGCTTTCTTT. This sequence encodes CAWSDGSRTEAFF.

The gene calls are TRBV4-1 and TRBJ1-2; D is unclear. Germline V gene sequence: CDR1 MGHRA, CDR2 YSYEKL. The CDR3 extends over 15 amino acids. The V end was cut by 0 bases, the J end by 4 bases, with 12 bases between. In DNA form, the CDR3 reads TGCGCCAGCAGCCAAGATAACAGTCTCGGCTATGGCTACACCTTC. It translates to CASSQDNSLGYGYTF.

The chain couples TRBV7-6 to TRBJ2-6; a weak D match, TRBD2 (7 bases). Trimming cost V 5 bases and J 0 bases, with 14 bases left between them. CDR1 is SGHVS and CDR2 is FNYEAQ in the germline V gene. This CDR3 comprises 17 residues. CDR3 amino acids: CASSLGQRGSGANVLTF. As DNA, the CDR3 is TGTGCCAGCAGCCTCGGACAGCGGGGCTCTGGGGCCAACGTCCTGACTTTC. The full variable domain, its missing parts supplied by reference TRBV7-6 and TRBJ2-6, is GAGVSQSPRYKVTKRGQDVALRCDPISGHVSLYWYRQALGQGPEFLTYFNYEAQQDKSGLPNDRFSAERPEGSISTLTIQRTEQRDSAMYRCASSLGQRGSGANVLTFGAGSRLTVL.

This clone was recorded once. The chain links TRBV5-1 to TRBJ1-4; a possible D gene is TRBD1 (5 bases). This CDR3 region has 14 residues. Trimming took 2 bases from V and 7 from J, leaving 12 bases between them. Germline V gene lookup returns CDR1 SGHRS and CDR2 YFSETQ. This CDR3 is CASSFSGLGEKLFF. The CDR3 nucleotides read TGCGCCAGCAGCTTCTCAGGGTTAGGTGAAAAACTGTTTTTT. The entire variable domain, with the rest obtained from reference TRBV5-1 and TRBJ1-4, is as follows: KAGVTQTPRYLIKTRGQQVTLSCSPISGHRSVSWYQQTPGQGLQFLFEYFSETQRNKGNFPGRFSGRQFSNSRSEMNVSTLELGDSALYLCASSFSGLGEKLFFGSGTQLSVL.

V is TRBV20-1 and J is TRBJ1-2; D remains unclear. The V end was cut by 1 base, the J end by 13 bases, with 13 bases between. Germline CDR1 and CDR2: DFQATT and SNEGSKA (reference sequence). The length of the CDR3 is 11 residues. In DNA, the CDR3 is TGCAGTGCTAGAGGGAGGAGGAAGTCCACCTTC. Amino acid sequence: CSARGRRKSTF.

The chain uses TRBV4-2 and TRBJ1-5; D ambiguous. V was clipped by 3 bases and J by 4 bases, with 10 bases between them. This CDR3 contains 14 residues. The germline V gene has CDR1 LGHNA and CDR2 YNFKEQ. CDR3 sequence: CASSHQGRNQPQHF. The CDR3 DNA is TGTGCCAGCAGCCATCAAGGGAGGAATCAGCCCCAGCATTTT.

The chain is built from TRBV12-3 or TRBV12-4 and TRBJ1-1; D is perhaps TRBD1 (5 bases). This CDR3 has 11 residues. Trimming took 8 bases from V and 3 from J, leaving 7 bases between them. CDR3 loop: CASVGDTEAFF. CDR3 DNA sequence: TGTGCCAGCGTAGGGGACACTGAAGCTTTCTTT.

In its sample, this clone was seen once. V usage is TRBV4-2 and J usage is TRBJ1-2, with D uncertain. The CDR3 has 12 residues. Trimming pared 2 bases from V and 8 bases from J, leaving 9 bases between. Germline-derived CDR1 and CDR2 are LGHNA and YNFKEQ. The CDR3 nucleotides read TGTGCCAGCAGCCAAAGAGACTGGGGCTACACCTTC. This codes for CASSQRDWGYTF.

This chain uses TRBV6-5 with TRBJ2-7; TRBD2 matches at 9 bases. This CDR3 contains 14 residues. After removal of 0 bases from V and 6 bases from J, the junction contained 3 bases not matched to a gene. The germline CDR1 and CDR2 sequences are MNHEY and SVGAGI. CDR3 nucleotides: TGTGCCAGCAGTTACTCCTTTAGCGGGGGCGAGCAGTACTTC. As protein: CASSYSFSGGEQYF.

This sequence joins TRBV5-1 and TRBJ1-4; a weak D match, TRBD1 (6 bases). The germline CDR1 and CDR2 sequences are SGHRS and YFSETQ. Deletions cut 0 bases from V and 4 bases from J, with 10 bases between. This CDR3 contains 15 residues. CDR3 nucleotide sequence: TGCGCCAGCAGCTTGGAAGGGGGAGATAATGAAAAACTGTTTTTT. It specifies CASSLEGGDNEKLFF.

This clone was picked up one time. This CDR3 is CASSYYGTSASTDTQYF. The CDR3 coding sequence is TGTGCCAGCAGCTACTACGGGACTAGCGCCAGCACAGATACGCAGTATTTT. The chain couples TRBV2 to TRBJ2-3, with TRBD2 identical over 10 bases. V dropped 6 bases and J dropped 0; count of bases not matched to a gene: 9. Looked up from germline, CDR1 is SNHLY and CDR2 is FYNNEI. This CDR3 region has 17 residues.